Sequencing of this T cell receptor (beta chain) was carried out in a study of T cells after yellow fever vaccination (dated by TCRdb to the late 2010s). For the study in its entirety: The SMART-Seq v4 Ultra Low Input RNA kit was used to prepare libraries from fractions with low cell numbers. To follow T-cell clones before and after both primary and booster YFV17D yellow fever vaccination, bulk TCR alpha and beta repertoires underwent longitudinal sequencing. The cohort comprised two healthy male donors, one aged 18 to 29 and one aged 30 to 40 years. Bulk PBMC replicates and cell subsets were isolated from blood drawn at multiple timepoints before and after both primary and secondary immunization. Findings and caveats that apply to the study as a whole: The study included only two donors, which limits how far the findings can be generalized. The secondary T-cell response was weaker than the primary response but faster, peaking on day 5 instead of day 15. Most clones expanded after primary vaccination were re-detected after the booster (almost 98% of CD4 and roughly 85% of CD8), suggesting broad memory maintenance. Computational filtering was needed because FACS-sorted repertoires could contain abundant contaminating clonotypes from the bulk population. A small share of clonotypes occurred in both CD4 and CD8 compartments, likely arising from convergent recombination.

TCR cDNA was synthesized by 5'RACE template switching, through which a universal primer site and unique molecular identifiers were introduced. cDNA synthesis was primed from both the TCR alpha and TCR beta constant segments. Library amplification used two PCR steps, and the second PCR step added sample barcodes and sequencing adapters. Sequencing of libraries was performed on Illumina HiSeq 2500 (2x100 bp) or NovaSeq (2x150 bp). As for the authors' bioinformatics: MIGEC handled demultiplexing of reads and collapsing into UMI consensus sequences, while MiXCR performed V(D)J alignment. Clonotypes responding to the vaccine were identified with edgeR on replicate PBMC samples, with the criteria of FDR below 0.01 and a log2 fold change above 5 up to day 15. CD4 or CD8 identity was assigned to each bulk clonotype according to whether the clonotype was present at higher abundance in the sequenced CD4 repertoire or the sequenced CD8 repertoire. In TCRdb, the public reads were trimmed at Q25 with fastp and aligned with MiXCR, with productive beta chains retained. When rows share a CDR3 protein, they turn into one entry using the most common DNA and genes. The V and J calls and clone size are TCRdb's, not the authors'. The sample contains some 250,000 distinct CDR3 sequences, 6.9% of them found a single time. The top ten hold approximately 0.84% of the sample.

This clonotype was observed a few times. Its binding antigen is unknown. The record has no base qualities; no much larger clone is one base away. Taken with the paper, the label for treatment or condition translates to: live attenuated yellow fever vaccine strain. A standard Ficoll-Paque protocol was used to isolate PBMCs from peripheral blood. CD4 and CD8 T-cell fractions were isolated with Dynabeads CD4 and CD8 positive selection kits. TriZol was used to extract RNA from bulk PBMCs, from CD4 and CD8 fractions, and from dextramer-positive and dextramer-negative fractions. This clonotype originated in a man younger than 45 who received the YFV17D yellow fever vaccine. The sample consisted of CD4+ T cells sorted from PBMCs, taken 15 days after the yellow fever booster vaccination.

This receptor has the CDR3 CASSSSSVQETQYF. At the DNA level, the sequence is TGTGCCAGCAGCTCTTCAAGCGTTCAAGAGACCCAGTACTTC. Here the chain combines TRBV7-2 and TRBJ2-5; the D gene remains uncertain. Taken from the germline V gene, the CDR1 and CDR2 loops are SGHTA and FQGNSA. The CDR3, cysteine through phenylalanine, is 14 amino acids long. The DNA shown is the 42-base CDR3, in frame from base 1. The junction carries 11 bases between V and J, which are trimmed by 4 bases and 2 bases respectively.